Below, one TCR beta chain is given with its context. The data were obtained in a study of CD8 T cells in Susac syndrome. V trimming: 3 bases; J trimming: 6 bases; junction bases outside the gene matches: 6. In germline, CDR1 is DFQATT, CDR2 SNEGSKA (reference sequence). CDR3 length: 13 amino acids. Patients with stable or active relapsing-remitting disease, all of them treatment-naive, made up the multiple sclerosis controls. While CD8+ and CD4+ T cells were isolated negatively, TEMRA cells were enriched by FACS. Random hexamers were used to reverse transcribe an amount of about 0.45 to 1 ug RNA. TCRdb called the immunoSEQ multiplex PCR reads again in MiXCR, with one record for every CDR3 protein. In the table there are about 210,000 distinct CDR3 sequences, about 95% of which are singletons.

What was sequenced was CD4+ T cells from PBMCs. This receptor was taken from a human donor with multiple sclerosis. The chain couples TRBV20-1 to TRBJ1-2, with 8 positions matching TRBD1. The CDR3 spells CSASQDRENGYTF. In nucleotides, the CDR3 is TGCAGTGCTAGCCAGGACAGGGAAAATGGCTACACCTTC.